Following are 12 T cell receptor beta chains from one sample sequenced in a study of radiation and T cells in renal cell carcinoma. Method: immunoSEQ multiplex PCR; TCRdb's copy keeps in-frame clones and lacks some. Of over 85,000 clones in the sample, just under 85% were seen once. Time point: blood 4 weeks post-SBRT, at nephrectomy. Treatment specified: 15 Gy SBRT to primary tumor, nephrectomy 4 weeks later. The source was blood, collected from a patient whose treatment included radiotherapy and nephrectomy. The receptors derive from a man aged 50 to 60 with renal cell carcinoma.

V and J are TRBV11-2 and TRBJ2-1; TRBD2 matches at 7 bases. The V and J ends lost 5 bases and 10 bases, in that order; junction bases with no gene match: 8. Germline loops: CDR1 SGHAT, CDR2 FQNNGV. The CDR3 sequence is 13 residues long. CDR3: CASSGPGGEEQFF. The CDR3 region has the DNA TGTGCCAGCAGCGGACCGGGAGGAGAGGAGCAGTTCTTC. Using reference TRBV11-2 and TRBJ2-1 for the parts outside the CDR3, the full variable domain is EAGVAQSPRYKIIEKRQSVAFWCNPISGHATLYWYQQILGQGPKLLIQFQNNGVVDDSQLPKDRFSAERLKGVDSTLKIQPAKLEDSAVYLCASSGPGGEEQFFGPGTRLTVL.

The chain employs TRBV7-2 and TRBJ2-2; D is undetermined. Per the germline V gene, CDR1 is SGHTA and CDR2 is FQGNSA. The CDR3 spans 14 residues. Trimming took off 5 bases at V and 6 bases at J, with 13 bases between the two ends. The CDR3 coding sequence is TGTGCCAGCAGCCCCCAAAGCGAGTCCGGGGAGCTGTTTTTT. This encodes CASSPQSESGELFF.

The V call is TRBV7-2, the J call TRBJ1-2; D uncertain. This CDR3 contains 15 residues. V shed 5 bases and J shed 7 bases, with 20 bases lying between them. The germline CDR1 and CDR2 sequences are SGHTA and FQGNSA. CDR3: CASSLGPTASAGYTF. The CDR3 nucleotides are TGTGCCAGCAGCCTAGGCCCTACGGCCTCGGCTGGCTACACCTTC.

This chain joins TRBV7-2 and TRBJ2-5; 15 nucleotides align to TRBD2. CDR3 length: 16 residues. Germline assignment: CDR1 SGHTA and CDR2 FQGNSA. Trimming cost V 5 bases and J 5 bases; bases outside gene matches: 6. CDR3 DNA: TGTGCCAGCAGCCCAGGACTAGCGGGGGGGCGGGAGACCCAGTACTTC. It encodes CASSPGLAGGRETQYF.

V and J are TRBV5-1 and TRBJ2-2; possible D gene TRBD2, 5 bases. Germline CDR1 reads SGHRS; CDR2 reads YFSETQ. The CDR3 extends over 16 amino acids. With 5 bases removed from V and 5 bases from J, the gap between germline ends came to 19 bases. CDR3 sequence (DNA): TGCGCCAGCAGGTTGCTACCGGGAATACGAACCGGGGAGCTGTTTTTT. This codes for CASRLLPGIRTGELFF.

This clone has more than one count but fewer than ten. This chain joins TRBV2 and TRBJ1-6; no reliable D call. This CDR3 spans 13 amino acids. Germline CDR1 is SNHLY and CDR2 is FYNNEI. V was pared by 0 bases and J by 16 bases, with 13 bases between. For the CDR3, the DNA is TGTGCCAGCAGTGAAGCGCTTCTGGTGGGGCTCCACTTT. Translated: CASSEALLVGLHF.

The chain is built from TRBV18 and TRBJ1-5; the D gene is possibly TRBD1 (5 bases). V was shortened by 1 base and J by 6 bases, with 13 bases between the two germline ends. Germline lookup yields CDR1 KGHSH and CDR2 LQKENI. This CDR3 has 15 residues. CDR3 residues: CASSPRRGDGQPQHF. CDR3 sequence (DNA): TGTGCCAGCTCACCACGGCGGGGGGACGGTCAGCCCCAGCATTTT.

This clone was seen only once. V and J are TRBV10-3 and TRBJ2-1, with TRBD2 matching over 9 bases. With 3 bases clipped from V and 3 bases from J, the junction kept 15 bases outside the gene matches. The CDR3 contains 19 residues. The germline gives CDR1 ENHRY, CDR2 SYGVKD. The CDR3 loop is CAISELWGGGGRDYNEQFF. The CDR3 bases are TGTGCCATCAGTGAATTATGGGGTGGCGGCGGGAGGGACTACAATGAGCAGTTCTTC.

The rearrangement uses TRBV2 and TRBJ1-4; D remains ambiguous. CDR1 and CDR2 (germline): SNHLY, FYNNEI. V was shortened by 4 bases and J by 8 bases, with 11 bases between the two germline ends. The CDR3 runs 13 residues. The chain's CDR3 is CASSARPVEKLFF. The CDR3 bases are TGTGCCAGCAGTGCTCGCCCCGTGGAAAAACTGTTTTTT.

This clone was seen only once. The chain uses TRBV6-5 and TRBJ2-7; TRBD2 matches 9 bases. Germline lookup yields CDR1 MNHEY and CDR2 SVGAGI. The CDR3 runs 14 residues. V lost 6 bases, J lost 4 bases, and 7 bases stayed unmatched. CDR3 protein: CASRLAGAAYEQYF. In nucleotides, the CDR3 is TGTGCCAGCAGGTTAGCGGGAGCGGCTTACGAGCAGTACTTC.

This chain connects TRBV10-3 to TRBJ2-3; maybe TRBD2 (6 bases). V lost 6 bases and J lost 5, with 21 bases in between. The CDR3 is 16 residues long. Per germline, CDR1 ENHRY and CDR2 SYGVKD. In nucleotides, the CDR3 is TGTGCCATCAGCAAAAGTTCCGAGGAGGGCCGAGATACGCAGTATTTT. Amino acid sequence: CAISKSSEEGRDTQYF.

This chain joins TRBV4-1 and TRBJ2-3, with D uncertain. V was clipped by 2 bases and J by 1 base, with 4 bases between them. Germline values: CDR1 MGHRA, CDR2 YSYEKL. This CDR3 is built from 13 residues. Here the CDR3 reads CASSQWGTDTQYF. CDR3 nucleotides: TGCGCCAGCAGCCAATGGGGCACAGATACGCAGTATTTT.